The source of this TCR beta chain is a study of cytomegalovirus exposure and HLA in healthy donors. The CDR3 loop spans 15 amino acids. With V trimmed by 3 bases and J by 1 base, 2 bases remained unmatched. Per the germline V gene, CDR1 is SGHNT and CDR2 is YENEEA. Vbeta (60) and Jbeta (13) primers were used in the PCR. TCRdb's copy holds only in-frame clones and misses some; the assay was immunoSEQ multiplex PCR. The sample includes around 150,000 clones, around 80% of them seen just once. A remark on this clone: Its specificity is unknown. Other DNA sequences in the same sample also yield this CDR3.

Study results and limitations: A previous analysis found most TCR beta V segments productive roughly 87% or roughly 30% of the time.

This chain uses TRBV11-3 with TRBJ2-2, with 7 bases fitting TRBD2. The sample taken for sequencing was PBMCs. The receptor's source is a male donor in good health and CMV-seropositive. The CDR3 DNA sequence: TGTGCCAGCAGCTTTGGGAGGGGGAACACCGGGGAGCTGTTTTTT. It codes for CASSFGRGNTGELFF.